This is a list of T cell receptor beta chains from one sample in a study of blood T cell repertoires in COVID-19. This table comes from immunoSEQ multiplex PCR, and its TCRdb copy is limited to in-frame clones, with some not included. Of 100,000 to 150,000 clones listed, about four fifths were seen once; the top ten hold roughly 15%. Sequenced sample: peripheral blood. The receptors derive from an elderly woman with acute or convalescent COVID-19. Each CDR3 is given with its conserved first and last residue. The D gene is left open where the match is weak. Expanded clones get a size class; other rows say once, few or many, or leave the size out.

>TRBD1|TRBJ1-4|TRBV29-1|NA
CSGSTGGEKLFF
TGCAGCGGCAGTACAGGGGGTGAAAAACTGTTTTTT
>NA|TRBJ2-7|TRBV6-2/TRBV6-3|NA
CASSYWRAYEQYF
TGTGCCAGCAGTTATTGGAGAGCCTACGAGCAGTACTTC
>TRBD1|TRBJ1-2|TRBV6-5|NA
CASKSGTADHYGYTF
TGTGCCAGCAAATCAGGGACAGCGGACCACTATGGCTACACCTTC
>NA|TRBJ1-1|TRBV7-2|NA
CASSLSYRDTEAFF
TGTGCCAGCAGCTTAAGTTACAGGGACACTGAAGCTTTCTTT
>TRBD2|TRBJ2-3|TRBV5-6|NA
CASSRGGGFLTDTQYF
TGTGCCAGCAGCCGCGGCGGGGGGTTTCTCACAGATACGCAGTATTTT
>NA|TRBJ1-6|TRBV15|few
CATSRSSSYNSPLHF
TGTGCCACCAGCAGATCCAGCTCCTATAATTCACCCCTCCACTTT
>NA|TRBJ2-3|TRBV5-5|NA
CASSFSRGTDTQYF
TGTGCCAGCAGCTTCAGCCGAGGGACAGATACGCAGTATTTT
>TRBD1|TRBJ2-7|TRBV14|NA
CASSYRTGLYEQYF
TGTGCCAGCAGCTACCGGACAGGCCTATACGAGCAGTACTTC
>TRBD2|TRBJ2-5|TRBV7-6|NA
CASSFSRTSGIRRETQYF
TGTGCCAGCAGCTTTAGCCGGACTAGCGGGATTCGTAGGGAGACCCAGTACTTC
>TRBD2|TRBJ2-3|TRBV27|NA
CASSFLIAGGRGDTQYF
TGTGCCAGCAGTTTCCTCATCGCGGGGGGTCGGGGAGATACGCAGTATTTT
>NA|TRBJ2-5|TRBV10-3|NA
CAISPQGGETQYF
TGTGCCATCAGCCCCCAGGGGGGAGAGACCCAGTACTTC
>NA|TRBJ1-3|TRBV4-3|many
CASSQVGAYSGNTIYF
TGCGCCAGCAGCCAAGTGGGGGCCTACTCTGGAAACACCATATATTTT
>NA|TRBJ1-2|TRBV5-1|NA
CASSSDPGQSNYGYTF
TGCGCCAGCAGCTCGGACCCGGGACAATCAAACTATGGCTACACCTTC
>TRBD2|TRBJ2-7|TRBV7-2|NA
CASSLAATSGRYEQYF
TGTGCCAGCAGCTTAGCGGCGACTAGCGGGAGGTACGAGCAGTACTTC
>NA|TRBJ1-2|TRBV10-1|once
CASSEYSEFGYTF
TGCGCCAGCAGTGAGTACAGTGAATTTGGCTACACCTTC
>TRBD2|TRBJ2-3|TRBV7-2|NA
CASSLSPGLAGGDTQYF
TGTGCCAGCAGCTTAAGTCCGGGACTAGCGGGGGGAGATACGCAGTATTTT
>TRBD1|TRBJ1-6|TRBV3-1/TRBV3-2|NA
CASRPEGANSPLHF
TGTGCCAGCAGGCCAGAGGGGGCTAACTCACCCCTCCACTTT
>TRBD2|TRBJ2-7|TRBV9|NA
CASSRRDSGKYEQYF
TGTGCCAGCAGCCGCCGTGATAGCGGGAAATACGAGCAGTACTTC
>NA|TRBJ1-6|TRBV5-1|NA
CASSPGGLSSYNSPLHF
TGCGCCAGCAGCCCGGGGGGGCTCAGCTCCTATAATTCACCCCTCCACTTT
>NA|TRBJ1-3|TRBV7-2|NA
CASSLRTRTGNTIYF
TGTGCCAGCAGCTTGCGGACTAGGACTGGAAACACCATATATTTT